In this sample, the clone carrying this TCR delta chain turned up a few times. The record originates from a study of gamma-delta chains in newborns, infants, children. TCRdb re-analyzed the reads via CATT. The top ten clones hold about 20% of a sample with about 15,000 delta-chain clones, roughly 7.3% of them seen once. J was trimmed by 0 bases and V by 3 bases; bases with no gene match: 7. Per germline, CDR1 GEAIGNYY and CDR2 EKD. The CDR3 has 19 amino acids. The sample comprised blood. V usage is TRDV2 and J usage is TRDJ3; 10 positions agree with TRDD3. The source is a child who was a newborn, infant or young child, either healthy, febrile or measles-vaccinated (not recorded which). This CDR3 reads CACDGTGGLSSWDTRQMFF. DNA for the CDR3: TGTGCCTGTGACGGAACTGGGGGATTAAGCTCCTGGGACACCCGACAGATGTTTTTC.